This is a list of T cell receptor beta chains from one sample in a study of blood T cells in healthy people across ages. TCRdb re-analysed the 5' RACE reads in MiXCR, keeping a single row per CDR3 protein. The profile shows over 1,500,000 distinct CDR3 sequences, around 50% of them singletons. The sequenced sample was blood. The receptors shown here come from a woman in her thirties or forties in good health. The conserved cysteine and the conserved F or W are not part of the CDR3 here. D genes are given only for firm matches.

TRBV6-1 | NA | ASSELHGPRPSYEQY
TRBV5-1 | TRBD2 | ACQLRTSGAQETQY
TRBV7-2 | NA | ACSKGGVETQY
TRBV6-5 | NA | ASKPGSSYEQY
TRBV7-9 | NA | ASSFVGEDEQY
TRBV9 | NA | ASSVAGASSTDTQY
TRBV7-2 | NA | ASSPRRGFHYGYT
TRBV20-1 | NA | SAVRAGPGELF
TRBV7-9 | NA | ASSFTGVPSTDTQY
TRBV18 | TRBD2 | ASSHRTRKDNEQF
TRBV2 | TRBD1 | ASSPGTGVIELDTQY
TRBV7-2 | NA | ASTTSGSRETQY
TRBV7-9 | NA | ASSPKEGISYNEQF